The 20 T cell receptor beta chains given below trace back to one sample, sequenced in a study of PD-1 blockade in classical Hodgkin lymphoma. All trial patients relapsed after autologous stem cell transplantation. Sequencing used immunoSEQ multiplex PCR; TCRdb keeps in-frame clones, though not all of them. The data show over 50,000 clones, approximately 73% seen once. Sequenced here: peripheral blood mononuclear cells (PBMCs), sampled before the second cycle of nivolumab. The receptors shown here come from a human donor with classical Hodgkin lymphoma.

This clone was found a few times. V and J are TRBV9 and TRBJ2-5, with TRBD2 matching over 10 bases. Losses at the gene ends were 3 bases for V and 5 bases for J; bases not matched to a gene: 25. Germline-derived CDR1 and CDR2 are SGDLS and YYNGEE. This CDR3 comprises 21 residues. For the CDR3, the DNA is TGTGCCAGCAGCGCCGGGGGGGGTCTAGCGGGAGTCATGGTCCCCCGTGAGACCCAGTACTTC. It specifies CASSAGGGLAGVMVPRETQYF.

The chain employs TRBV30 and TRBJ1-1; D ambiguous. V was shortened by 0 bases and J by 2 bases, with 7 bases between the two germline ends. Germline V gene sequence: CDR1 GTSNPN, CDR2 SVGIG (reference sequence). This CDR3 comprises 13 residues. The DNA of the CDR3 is TGTGCCTGGAGTGTACTCCCCAACACTGAAGCTTTCTTT. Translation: CAWSVLPNTEAFF.

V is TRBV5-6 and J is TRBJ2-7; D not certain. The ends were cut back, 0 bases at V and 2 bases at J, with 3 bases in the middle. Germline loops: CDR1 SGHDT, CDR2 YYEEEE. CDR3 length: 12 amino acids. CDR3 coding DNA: TGTGCCAGCAGCTTGGGTGCCTACGAGCAGTACTTC. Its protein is CASSLGAYEQYF.

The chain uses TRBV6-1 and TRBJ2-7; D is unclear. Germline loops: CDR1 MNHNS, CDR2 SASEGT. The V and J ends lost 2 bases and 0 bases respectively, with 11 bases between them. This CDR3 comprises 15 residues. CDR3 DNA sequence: TGTGCCAGCAGTGAAAAGTCTTTCTCCTCCTACGAGCAGTACTTC. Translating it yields CASSEKSFSSYEQYF.

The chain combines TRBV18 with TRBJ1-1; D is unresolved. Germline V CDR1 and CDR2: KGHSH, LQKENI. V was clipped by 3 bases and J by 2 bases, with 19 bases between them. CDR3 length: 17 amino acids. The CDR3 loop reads CASSPRPLEVDNTEAFF. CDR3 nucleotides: TGTGCCAGCTCACCCCGTCCCTTGGAGGTGGATAACACTGAAGCTTTCTTT.

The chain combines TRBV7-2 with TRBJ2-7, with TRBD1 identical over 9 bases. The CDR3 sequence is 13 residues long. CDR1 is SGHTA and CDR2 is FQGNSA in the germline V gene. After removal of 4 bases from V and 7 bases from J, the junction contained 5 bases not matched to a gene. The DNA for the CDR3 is TGTGCCAGCAGCTACGACAGGGGGGAAGAGCAGTACTTC. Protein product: CASSYDRGEEQYF.

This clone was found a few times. The CDR3 DNA reads as TGTGCTAGTGCCTCAGGGGGCGGTCAGCCCCAGCATTTT. It yields the protein CASASGGGQPQHF. The chain links TRBV12-5 to TRBJ1-5; 8 positions match TRBD1. Germline values: CDR1 LGHNT, CDR2 FRNRAP. This CDR3 comprises 13 residues. The V and J ends lost 7 bases and 6 bases, in that order; junction bases with no gene match: 5.

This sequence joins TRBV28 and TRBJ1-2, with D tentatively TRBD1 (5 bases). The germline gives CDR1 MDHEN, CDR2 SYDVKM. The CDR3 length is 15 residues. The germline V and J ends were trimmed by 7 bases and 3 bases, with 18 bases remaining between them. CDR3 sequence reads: CASTPGRGAYYGYTF. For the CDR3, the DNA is TGTGCCAGCACTCCCGGGCGGGGCGCGTACTATGGCTACACCTTC.

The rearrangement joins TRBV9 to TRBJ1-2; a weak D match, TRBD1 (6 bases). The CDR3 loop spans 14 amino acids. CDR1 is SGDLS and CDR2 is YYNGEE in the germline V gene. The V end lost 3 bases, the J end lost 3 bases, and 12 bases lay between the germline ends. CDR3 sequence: CASSAQGSYYGYTF. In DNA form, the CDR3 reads TGTGCCAGCAGCGCACAGGGTTCCTACTATGGCTACACCTTC.

CDR3 DNA: TGTGCCAGCAGTGCCACCAGAAGAGTGTTCCTTGGGCTCTATGGCTACACCTTC. This gives the protein CASSATRRVFLGLYGYTF. This sequence joins TRBV25-1 and TRBJ1-2, with D unresolved. V lost 4 bases to trimming and J lost 4 bases, with 25 bases between them. The V gene's germline CDR1 is MGHDK and CDR2 SYGVNS. CDR3 length equals 18 residues.

In DNA form, the CDR3 reads TGTGCCAGCAGTTTAGGGCTTCATGAGCAGTTCTTC. It is translated as CASSLGLHEQFF. This sequence joins TRBV27 and TRBJ2-1; no firm D call. The germline CDR1 and CDR2 sequences are MNHEY and SMNVEV (reference sequence). V lost 2 bases, J lost 8 bases, and 7 bases lay in between. This CDR3 spans 12 amino acids.

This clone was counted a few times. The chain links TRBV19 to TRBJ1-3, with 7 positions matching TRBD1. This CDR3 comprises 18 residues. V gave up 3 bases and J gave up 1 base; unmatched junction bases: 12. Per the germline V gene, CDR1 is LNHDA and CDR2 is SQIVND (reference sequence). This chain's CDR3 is CASSIRSTGFNSGNTIYF. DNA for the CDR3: TGTGCCAGTAGTATTCGCTCGACAGGGTTTAATTCTGGAAACACCATATATTTT.

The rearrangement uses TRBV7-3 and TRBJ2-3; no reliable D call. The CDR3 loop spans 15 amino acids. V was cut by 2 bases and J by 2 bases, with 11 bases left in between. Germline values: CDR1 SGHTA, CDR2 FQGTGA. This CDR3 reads CASSLGRTFTDTQYF. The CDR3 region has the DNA TGTGCCAGCAGCTTAGGACGGACCTTCACAGATACGCAGTATTTT.

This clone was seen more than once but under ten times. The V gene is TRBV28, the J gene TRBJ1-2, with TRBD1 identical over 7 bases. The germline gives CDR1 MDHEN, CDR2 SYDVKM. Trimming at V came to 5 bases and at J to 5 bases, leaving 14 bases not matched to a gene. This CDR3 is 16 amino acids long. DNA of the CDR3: TGTGCCAGCAGTCGTCCACAGGGGATAATAGGGTATGGCTACACCTTC. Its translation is CASSRPQGIIGYGYTF.

CDR3 DNA: TGTGCCAGCAGCACGCGGACAGGGGCGGGAGAAAAACTGTTTTTT. Translated: CASSTRTGAGEKLFF. This chain links TRBV9 with TRBJ1-4, with 9 bases aligning to TRBD1. V was pared by 4 bases and J by 8 bases, with 9 bases of the junction left unmatched. The CDR3 sequence is 15 residues long. The germline gives CDR1 SGDLS, CDR2 YYNGEE.

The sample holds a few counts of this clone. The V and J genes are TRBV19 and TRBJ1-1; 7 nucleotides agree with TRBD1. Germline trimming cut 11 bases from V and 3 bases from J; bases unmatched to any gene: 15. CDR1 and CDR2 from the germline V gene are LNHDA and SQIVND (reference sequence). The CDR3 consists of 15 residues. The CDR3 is CASIRDRVGHTEAFF. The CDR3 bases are TGTGCCTCCATCCGGGACAGAGTGGGGCACACTGAAGCTTTCTTT.

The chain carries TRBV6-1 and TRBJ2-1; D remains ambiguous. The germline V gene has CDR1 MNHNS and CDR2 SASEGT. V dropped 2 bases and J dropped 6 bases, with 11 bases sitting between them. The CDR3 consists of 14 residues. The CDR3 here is CASSEQTEINEQFF. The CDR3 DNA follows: TGTGCCAGCAGTGAACAGACGGAAATCAATGAGCAGTTCTTC.

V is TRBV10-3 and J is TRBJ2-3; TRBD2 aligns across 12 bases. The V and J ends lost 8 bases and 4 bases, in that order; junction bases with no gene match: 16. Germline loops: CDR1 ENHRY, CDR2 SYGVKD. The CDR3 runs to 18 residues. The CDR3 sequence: CAILPERTTSGSSDTQYF. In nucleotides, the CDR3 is TGTGCCATCCTCCCCGAACGGACGACTAGCGGGAGTTCAGATACGCAGTATTTT.

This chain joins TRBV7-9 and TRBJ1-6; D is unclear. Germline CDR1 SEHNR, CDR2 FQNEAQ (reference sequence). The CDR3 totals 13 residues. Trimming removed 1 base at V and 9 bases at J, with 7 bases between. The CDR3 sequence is CASSLGPVSPLHF. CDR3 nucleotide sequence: TGTGCCAGCAGCTTAGGCCCTGTTTCACCCCTCCACTTT.

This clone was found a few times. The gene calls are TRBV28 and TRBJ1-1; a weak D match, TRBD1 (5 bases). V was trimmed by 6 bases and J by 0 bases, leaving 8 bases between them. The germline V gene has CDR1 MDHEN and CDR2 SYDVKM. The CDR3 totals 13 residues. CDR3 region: CASRGTMNTEAFF. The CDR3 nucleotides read TGTGCCAGCAGGGGGACCATGAACACTGAAGCTTTCTTT.